This record covers a single T cell receptor (beta chain). These data come from a study of blood T cell repertoires in COVID-19. The authors' processing: It was from reference gene primer amplification that nucleated cell counts were estimated. Sequencing used immunoSEQ multiplex PCR; TCRdb keeps in-frame clones, though not all of them. V and J calls and clone size follow that table, whereas D and trimming were derived from the DNA. The data hold about 120,000 clones, with 78% observed a single time. Germline CDR1 is SGHTS and CDR2 is YDEGEE. Trimming took 0 bases from V and 6 from J; bases not matched to a gene: 3. This CDR3 has 13 residues.

Specimen: peripheral blood. The chain recombines TRBV5-8 with TRBJ2-7, with 7 nucleotides matching TRBD2. The clonotype originates from a man in his sixties or seventies with acute or convalescent COVID-19. The CDR3 is CASSLGTRGEQYF. The DNA of the CDR3 is TGTGCCAGCAGCTTGGGGACTAGAGGCGAGCAGTACTTC.